This TCR beta chain was identified during a study of CD8+CD57+ T cells in acquired aplastic anemia. Genomic DNA, the template, was used for profiling of the TCR beta VDJ and CDR3. From the reads, TCRdb called clonotypes with MiXCR, one entry per CDR3 protein. This table has about 270,000 distinct CDR3 sequences, approximately 57% appearing once. Germline V gene sequence: CDR1 SGHTA, CDR2 FQGTGA. The CDR3 is 14 residues long. The trim removed 5 bases at V and 2 bases at J, leaving 5 bases unmatched. The TCR comes from a human donor with severe aplastic anemia or a healthy control (not recorded which). The sequenced material came from sorted CD4+, CD8+, or CD8+CD57+ T cells (not recorded which) from PBMCs. The V gene is TRBV7-3, the J gene TRBJ1-1; 7 nucleotides line up with TRBD1. Here the CDR3 DNA reads TGTGCCAGCAGCCCCAACAGGGGTAACACTGAAGCTTTCTTT. This codes for CASSPNRGNTEAFF.